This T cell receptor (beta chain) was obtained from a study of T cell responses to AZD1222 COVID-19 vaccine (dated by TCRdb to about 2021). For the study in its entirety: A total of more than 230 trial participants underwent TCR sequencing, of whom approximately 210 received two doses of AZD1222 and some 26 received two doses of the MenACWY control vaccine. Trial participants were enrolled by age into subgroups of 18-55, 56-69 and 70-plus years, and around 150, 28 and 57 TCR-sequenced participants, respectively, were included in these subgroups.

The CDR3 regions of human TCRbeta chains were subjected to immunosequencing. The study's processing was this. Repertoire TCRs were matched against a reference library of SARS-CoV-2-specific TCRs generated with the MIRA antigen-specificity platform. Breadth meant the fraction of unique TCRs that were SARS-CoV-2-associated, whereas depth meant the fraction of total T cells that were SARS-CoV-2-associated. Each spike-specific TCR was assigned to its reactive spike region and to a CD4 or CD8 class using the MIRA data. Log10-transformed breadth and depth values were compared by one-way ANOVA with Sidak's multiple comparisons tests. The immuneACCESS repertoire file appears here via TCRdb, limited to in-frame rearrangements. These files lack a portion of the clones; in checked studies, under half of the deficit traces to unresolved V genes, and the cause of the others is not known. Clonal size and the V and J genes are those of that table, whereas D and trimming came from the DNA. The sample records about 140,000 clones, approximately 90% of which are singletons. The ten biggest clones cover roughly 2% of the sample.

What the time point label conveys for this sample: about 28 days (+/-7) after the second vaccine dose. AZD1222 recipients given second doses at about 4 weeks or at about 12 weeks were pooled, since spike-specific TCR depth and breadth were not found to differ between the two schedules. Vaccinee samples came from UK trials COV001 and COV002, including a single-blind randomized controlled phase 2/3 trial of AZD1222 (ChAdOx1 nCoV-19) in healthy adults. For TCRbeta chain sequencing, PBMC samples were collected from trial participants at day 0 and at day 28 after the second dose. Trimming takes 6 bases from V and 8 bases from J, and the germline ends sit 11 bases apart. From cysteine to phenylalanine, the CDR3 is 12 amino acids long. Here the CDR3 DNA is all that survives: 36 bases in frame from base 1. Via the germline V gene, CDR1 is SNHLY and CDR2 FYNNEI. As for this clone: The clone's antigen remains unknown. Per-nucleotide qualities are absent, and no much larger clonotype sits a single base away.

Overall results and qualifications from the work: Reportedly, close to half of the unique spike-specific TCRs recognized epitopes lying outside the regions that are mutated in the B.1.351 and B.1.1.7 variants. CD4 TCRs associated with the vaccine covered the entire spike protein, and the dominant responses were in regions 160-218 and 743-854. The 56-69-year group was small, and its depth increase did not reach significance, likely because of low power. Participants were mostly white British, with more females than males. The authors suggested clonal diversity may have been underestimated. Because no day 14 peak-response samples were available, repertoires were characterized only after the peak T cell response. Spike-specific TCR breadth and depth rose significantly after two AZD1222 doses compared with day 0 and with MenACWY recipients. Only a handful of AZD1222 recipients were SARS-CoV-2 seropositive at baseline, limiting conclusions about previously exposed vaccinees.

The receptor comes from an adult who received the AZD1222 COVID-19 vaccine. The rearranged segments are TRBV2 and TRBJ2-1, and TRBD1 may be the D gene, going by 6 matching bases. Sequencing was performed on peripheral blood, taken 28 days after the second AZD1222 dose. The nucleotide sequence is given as TGTGCCAGCAGCAATCAGGGGTATGAGCAGTTCTTC. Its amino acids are CASSNQGYEQFF.